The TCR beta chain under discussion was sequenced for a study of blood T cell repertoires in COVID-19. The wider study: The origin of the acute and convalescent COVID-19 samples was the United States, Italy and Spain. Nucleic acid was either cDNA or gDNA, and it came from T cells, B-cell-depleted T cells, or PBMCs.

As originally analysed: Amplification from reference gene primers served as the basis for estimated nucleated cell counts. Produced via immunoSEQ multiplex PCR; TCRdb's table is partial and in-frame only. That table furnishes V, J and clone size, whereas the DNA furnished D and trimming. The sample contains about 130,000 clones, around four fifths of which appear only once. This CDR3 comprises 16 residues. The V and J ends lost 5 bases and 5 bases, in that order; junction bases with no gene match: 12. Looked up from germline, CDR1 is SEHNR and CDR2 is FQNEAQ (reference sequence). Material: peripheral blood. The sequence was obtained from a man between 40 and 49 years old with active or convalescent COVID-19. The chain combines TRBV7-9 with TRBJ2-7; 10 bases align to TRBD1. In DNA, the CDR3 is TGTGCCAGCAGCCTCCTACCGGGACAGGGGAACCACGAGCAGTACTTC. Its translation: CASSLLPGQGNHEQYF. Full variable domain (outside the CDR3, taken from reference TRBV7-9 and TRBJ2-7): DTGVSQNPRHKITKRGQNVTFRCDPISEHNRLYWYRQTLGQGPEFLTYFQNEAQLEKSRLLSDRFSAERPKGSFSTLEIQRTEQGDSAMYLCASSLLPGQGNHEQYFGPGTRLTVT.